A single sample gave rise to the 13 T cell receptor beta chains below, sequenced in a study of cytomegalovirus exposure and HLA in healthy donors. PCR primers comprised 60 Vbeta and 13 Jbeta primers. Assay used: immunoSEQ multiplex PCR; TCRdb lists only in-frame clones, some missing. The table lists about 180,000 clones, 80% of them singletons. Sequenced material: PBMCs. The receptors shown here come from a man aged 40-49 years in good health and CMV-seronegative.

V is TRBV27 and J is TRBJ2-7; 8 bases are shared with TRBD2. J gave up 1 base and V 6 bases, and 8 bases lay outside the gene matches. Germline values: CDR1 MNHEY, CDR2 SMNVEV (reference sequence). CDR3 length: 15 amino acids. In DNA, the CDR3 is TGTGCCAGCAGCCCGGAGAGCGGGGGTTCCTACGAGCAGTACTTC. Its translation is CASSPESGGSYEQYF.

The J gene is TRBJ1-4, the V gene TRBV7-2, with D possibly TRBD1 on 5 matching bases. Looked up from germline, CDR1 is SGHTA and CDR2 is FQGNSA. The CDR3 covers 18 residues. Trimming removed 1 base at V and 0 bases at J, with 15 bases between. The CDR3 DNA follows: TGTGCCAGCAGCTTAGTGGGAGGGGAGGGTGCAACTAATGAAAAACTGTTTTTT. Protein: CASSLVGGEGATNEKLFF.

This chain joins TRBV4-3 and TRBJ2-3; 8 bases line up with TRBD2. V lost 7 bases and J lost 2; bases outside the gene matches: 11. From germline, CDR1 is LGHNA and CDR2 YSLEER. CDR3 length: 16 residues. CDR3 bases: TGCGCCAGCAACACGGAAATAGCGGGGCACACAGATACGCAGTATTTT. It specifies CASNTEIAGHTDTQYF.

The sample holds a few counts of this clone. The V and J genes are TRBV7-2 and TRBJ2-3; TRBD2 agrees at 9 bases. With V trimmed by 6 bases and J by 7 bases, 14 bases remained unmatched. This CDR3 has 16 amino acids. Germline V CDR1 and CDR2: SGHTA, FQGNSA. This CDR3 is CASRISGGNRLNTQYF. The CDR3 DNA reads as TGTGCCAGCAGGATTAGCGGGGGTAATCGATTGAATACGCAGTATTTT.

On this clone itself: The junction and the germline gene differ at one end; a read error may be behind it. CDR3: CAIEDRAQEAQYF. The CDR3 DNA reads as TGTGCCATCGAAGACAGGGCCCAAGAGGCCCAGTACTTC. The J gene is TRBJ2-5, the V gene TRBV10-3; 7 positions match TRBD1. This CDR3 is built from 13 residues. CDR1 ENHRY and CDR2 SYGVKD come from the germline V gene.

This rearrangement joins TRBV7-9 to TRBJ1-1, with D maybe TRBD1 (6 bases). Deletions cut 4 bases from V and 1 base from J, with 10 bases between. This CDR3 has 14 residues. The germline V gene has CDR1 SEHNR and CDR2 FQNEAQ (reference sequence). DNA for the CDR3: TGTGCCAGCAGCTCGCCGGACAGGAACACTGAAGCTTTCTTT. It yields the protein CASSSPDRNTEAFF.

The table lists this clone with a few counts. The V and J genes are TRBV27 and TRBJ2-3; 9 bases fit TRBD2. The CDR3 spans 15 residues. After removal of 4 bases from V and 2 bases from J, the junction contained 4 bases not matched to a gene. Germline V gene lookup returns CDR1 MNHEY and CDR2 SMNVEV (reference sequence). CDR3 loop: CASSSGTSITDTQYF. DNA of the CDR3: TGTGCCAGCAGTTCCGGGACTAGCATCACAGATACGCAGTATTTT.

The rearrangement uses TRBV2 and TRBJ1-2; a possible D gene is TRBD1 (6 bases). Germline V gene sequence: CDR1 SNHLY, CDR2 FYNNEI. V was pared by 7 bases and J by 4 bases, with 16 bases between. This CDR3 has 14 residues. CDR3 sequence reads: CASNSLKGVYGYTF. The CDR3 region has the DNA TGTGCCAGCAATAGTCTGAAGGGGGTCTATGGCTACACCTTC.

This rearrangement joins TRBV6-1 to TRBJ1-5; D unresolved. The CDR3 sequence is 11 residues long. Trimming shortened V by 7 bases and J by 4 bases, and 5 bases separated the two germline ends. Germline loops: CDR1 MNHNS, CDR2 SASEGT. The CDR3 region has the DNA TGTGCCAGCAAGGAGAATCAGCCCCAGCATTTT. Its protein product is CASKENQPQHF.

This chain uses TRBV6-5 with TRBJ1-2, with D tentatively TRBD1 (6 bases). V lost 6 bases and J lost 8, with 16 bases in between. Germline V lookup: CDR1 MNHEY, CDR2 SVGAGI. The CDR3 has 13 residues. Here the CDR3 reads CASSPGAGAGYTF. The CDR3 nucleotides read TGTGCCAGCAGCCCCGGGGCAGGGGCAGGCTACACCTTC.

The chain is built from TRBV18 and TRBJ2-2, with 11 bases that match TRBD1. J was trimmed by 5 bases and V by 4 bases; bases with no gene match: 6. Germline CDR1 is KGHSH and CDR2 is LQKENI. The CDR3 totals 16 residues. CDR3 amino acids: CASSLPGTGGTGELFF. CDR3 DNA: TGTGCCAGCTCACTCCCCGGGACAGGGGGGACCGGGGAGCTGTTTTTT. Full variable domain (outside the CDR3, taken from reference TRBV18 and TRBJ2-2): NAGVMQNPRHLVRRRGQEARLRCSPMKGHSHVYWYRQLPEEGLKFMVYLQKENIIDESGMPKERFSAEFPKEGPSILRIQQVVRGDSAAYFCASSLPGTGGTGELFFGEGSRLTVL.

The chain uses TRBV27 and TRBJ1-5; D ambiguous. CDR1 and CDR2 from the germline V gene are MNHEY and SMNVEV (reference sequence). Trimming removed 5 bases at V and 1 base at J, with 9 bases between. CDR3 length: 14 amino acids. The CDR3 reads CASSPARSNQPQHF. The CDR3 nucleotides read TGTGCCAGCAGTCCTGCACGGAGCAATCAGCCCCAGCATTTT.

This clone has a handful of counts. The chain employs TRBV7-8 and TRBJ1-2; D remains ambiguous. V lost 8 bases and J 7 bases, leaving 14 bases between the germline ends. The CDR3 is 12 residues long. CDR1 and CDR2 from the germline V gene are SGHVS and FQNEAQ. The chain's CDR3 is CASGSGISGYTF. The CDR3 coding sequence is TGTGCCAGCGGGTCGGGGATCTCTGGCTACACCTTC.